The sequence of this TCR beta chain was determined in a study of cytomegalovirus exposure and HLA in healthy donors. Trimming removed 4 bases from V and 5 bases from J; junction bases left unmatched: 15. The CDR3 has 17 residues. Germline V gene data show CDR1 as SGDLS and CDR2 as YYNGEE. The PCR employed 60 Vbeta primers together with 13 Jbeta primers. Generated by immunoSEQ multiplex PCR, the TCRdb table keeps only in-frame clones and is missing some. The top ten clones hold 9.2% of a sample with around 91,000 clones, 86% of them seen once. The sequencing sample was made of PBMCs. This clonotype was sampled from a young man in good health and CMV-seropositive. V and J are TRBV9 and TRBJ2-1; 7 bases map to TRBD1. For the CDR3, the DNA is TGTGCCAGCAGCTCAGCCCTGCCGGGACAGACAAACAATGAGCAGTTCTTC. Translation: CASSSALPGQTNNEQFF.